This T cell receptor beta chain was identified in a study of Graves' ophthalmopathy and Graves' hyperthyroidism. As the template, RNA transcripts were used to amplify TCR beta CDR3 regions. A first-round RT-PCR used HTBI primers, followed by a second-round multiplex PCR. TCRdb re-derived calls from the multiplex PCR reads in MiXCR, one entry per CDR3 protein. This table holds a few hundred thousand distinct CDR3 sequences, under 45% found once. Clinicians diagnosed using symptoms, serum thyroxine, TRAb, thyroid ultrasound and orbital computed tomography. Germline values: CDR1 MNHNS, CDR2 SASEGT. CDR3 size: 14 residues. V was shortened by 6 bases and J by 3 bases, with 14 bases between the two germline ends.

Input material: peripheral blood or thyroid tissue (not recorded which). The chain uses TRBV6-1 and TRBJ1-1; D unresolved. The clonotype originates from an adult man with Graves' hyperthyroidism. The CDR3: CASSLTGDYTEAFF. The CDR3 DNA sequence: TGTGCCAGCAGCTTAACGGGAGACTACACTGAAGCTTTCTTT.